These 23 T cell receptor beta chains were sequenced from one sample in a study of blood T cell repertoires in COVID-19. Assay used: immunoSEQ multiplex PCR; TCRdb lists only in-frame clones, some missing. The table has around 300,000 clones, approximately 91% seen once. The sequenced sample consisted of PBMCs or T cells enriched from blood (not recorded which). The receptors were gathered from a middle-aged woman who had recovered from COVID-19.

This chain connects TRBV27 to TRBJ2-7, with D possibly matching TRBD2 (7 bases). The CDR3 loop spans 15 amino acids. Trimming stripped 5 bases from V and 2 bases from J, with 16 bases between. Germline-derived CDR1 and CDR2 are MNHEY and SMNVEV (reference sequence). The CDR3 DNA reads TGTGCCAGCAGTCCGAAGGGGGGACTAACCTACGAGCAGTACTTC. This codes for CASSPKGGLTYEQYF.

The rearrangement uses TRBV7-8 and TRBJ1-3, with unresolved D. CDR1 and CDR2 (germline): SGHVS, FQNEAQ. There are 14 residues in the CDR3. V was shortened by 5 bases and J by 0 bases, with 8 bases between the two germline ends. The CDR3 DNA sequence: TGTGCCAGCAGCCGCGAGGCCTCTGGAAACACCATATATTTT. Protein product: CASSREASGNTIYF.

Here the CDR3 reads CASSLGSGGMNTEAFF. In nucleotides, the CDR3 is TGTGCCAGCAGCTTAGGATCGGGGGGCATGAACACTGAAGCTTTCTTT. The rearrangement links TRBV7-9 to TRBJ1-1; TRBD1 might be the D (6 bases). There are 16 residues in the CDR3. V was shortened by 1 base and J by 0 bases, with 12 bases between the two germline ends. Germline V gene sequence: CDR1 SEHNR, CDR2 FQNEAQ (reference sequence).

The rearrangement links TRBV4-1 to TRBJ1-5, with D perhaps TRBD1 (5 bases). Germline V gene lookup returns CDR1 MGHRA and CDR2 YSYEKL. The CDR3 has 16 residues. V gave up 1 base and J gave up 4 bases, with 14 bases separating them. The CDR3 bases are TGCGCCAGCAGCCAAGGTGAAGGGGCGGGAAATCAGCCCCAGCATTTT. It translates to CASSQGEGAGNQPQHF.

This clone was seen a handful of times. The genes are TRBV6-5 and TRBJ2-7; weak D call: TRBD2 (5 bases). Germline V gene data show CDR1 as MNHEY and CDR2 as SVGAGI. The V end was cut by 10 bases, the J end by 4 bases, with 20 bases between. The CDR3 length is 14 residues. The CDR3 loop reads CATHGVDGLYEQYF. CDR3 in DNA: TGTGCCACCCACGGGGTGGATGGGTTGTACGAGCAGTACTTC.

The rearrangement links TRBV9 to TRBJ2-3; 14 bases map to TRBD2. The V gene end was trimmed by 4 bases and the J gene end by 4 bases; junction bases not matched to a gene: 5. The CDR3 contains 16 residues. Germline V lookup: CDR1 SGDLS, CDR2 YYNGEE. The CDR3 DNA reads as TGTGCCAGCAGCCCGACTAGCGGGAGGGCGCCAGATACGCAGTATTTT. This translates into CASSPTSGRAPDTQYF.

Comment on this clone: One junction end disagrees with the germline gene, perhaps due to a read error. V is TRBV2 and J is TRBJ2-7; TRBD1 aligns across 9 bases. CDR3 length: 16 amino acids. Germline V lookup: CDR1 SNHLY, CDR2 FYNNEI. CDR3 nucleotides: TGTGCCAGCAGTGAAAGACCAGCGGGACAGGGAGCGGCGAGGTTTTTC. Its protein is CASSERPAGQGAARFF.

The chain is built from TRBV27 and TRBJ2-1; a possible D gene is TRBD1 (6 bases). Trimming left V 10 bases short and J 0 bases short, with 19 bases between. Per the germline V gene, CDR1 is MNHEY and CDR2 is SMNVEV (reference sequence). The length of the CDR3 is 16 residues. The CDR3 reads CATNWAGGGSYNEQFF. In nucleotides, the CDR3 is TGTGCCACCAACTGGGCTGGGGGCGGCTCCTACAATGAGCAGTTCTTC.

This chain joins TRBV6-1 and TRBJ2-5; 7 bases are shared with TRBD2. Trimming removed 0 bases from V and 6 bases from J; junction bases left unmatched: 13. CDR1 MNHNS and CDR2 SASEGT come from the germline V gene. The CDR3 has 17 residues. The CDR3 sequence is CASSEAGFSSSGKTQYF. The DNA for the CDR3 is TGTGCCAGCAGTGAAGCGGGGTTCTCTAGCAGCGGGAAGACCCAGTACTTC.

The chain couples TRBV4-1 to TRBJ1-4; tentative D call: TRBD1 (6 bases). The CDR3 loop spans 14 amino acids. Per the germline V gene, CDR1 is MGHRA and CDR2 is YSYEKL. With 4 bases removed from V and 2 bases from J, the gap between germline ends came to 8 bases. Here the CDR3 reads CASSPQGTNEKLFF. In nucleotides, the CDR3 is TGCGCCAGCAGCCCCCAGGGGACTAATGAAAAACTGTTTTTT.

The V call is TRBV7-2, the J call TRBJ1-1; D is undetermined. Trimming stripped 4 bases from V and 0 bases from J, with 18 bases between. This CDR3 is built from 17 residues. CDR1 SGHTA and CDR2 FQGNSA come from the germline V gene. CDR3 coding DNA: TGTGCCAGCAGCTCCCCCAGAGGCAGTTCCATGAACACTGAAGCTTTCTTT. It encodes CASSSPRGSSMNTEAFF. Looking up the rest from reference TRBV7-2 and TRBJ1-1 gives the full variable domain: GAGVSQSPSNKVTEKGKDVELRCDPISGHTALYWYRQSLGQGLEFLIYFQGNSAPDKSGLPSDRFSAERTGGSVSTLTIQRTQQEDSAVYLCASSSPRGSSMNTEAFFGQGTRLTVV.

CDR3 loop: CASSRASNSPLHF. The CDR3 DNA reads as TGTGCCAGCAGCAGGGCCTCTAATTCACCCCTCCACTTT. The chain employs TRBV6-5 and TRBJ1-6, with TRBD1 as a possible D gene (5 bases). Germline assignment: CDR1 MNHEY and CDR2 SVGAGI. V lost 6 bases, J lost 6 bases, and 9 bases lay in between. This CDR3 comprises 13 residues.

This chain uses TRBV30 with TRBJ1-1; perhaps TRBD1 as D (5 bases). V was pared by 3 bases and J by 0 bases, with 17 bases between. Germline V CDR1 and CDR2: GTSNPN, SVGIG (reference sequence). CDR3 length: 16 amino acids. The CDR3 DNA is TGTGCCTGGAGGGGAGGGGCGCGGGCCTTGAACACTGAAGCTTTCTTT. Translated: CAWRGGARALNTEAFF.

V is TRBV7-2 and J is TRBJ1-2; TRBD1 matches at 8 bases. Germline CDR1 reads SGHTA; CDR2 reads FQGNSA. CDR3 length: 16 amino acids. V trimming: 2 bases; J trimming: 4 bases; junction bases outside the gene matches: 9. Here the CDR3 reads CASSLNRQGAGYGYTF. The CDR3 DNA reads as TGTGCCAGCAGCTTAAATCGTCAGGGGGCGGGCTATGGCTACACCTTC.

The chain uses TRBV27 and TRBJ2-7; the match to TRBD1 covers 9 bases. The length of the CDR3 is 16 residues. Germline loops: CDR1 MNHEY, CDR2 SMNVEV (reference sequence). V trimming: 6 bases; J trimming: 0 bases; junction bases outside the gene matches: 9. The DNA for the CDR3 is TGTGCCAGCAGCACGTTGGGACAGGGAACCTCCTACGAGCAGTACTTC. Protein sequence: CASSTLGQGTSYEQYF.

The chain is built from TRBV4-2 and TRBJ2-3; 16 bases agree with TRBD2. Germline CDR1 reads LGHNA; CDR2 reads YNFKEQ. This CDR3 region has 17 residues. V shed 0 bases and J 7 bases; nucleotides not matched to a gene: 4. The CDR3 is CASSQEGTSGGAYTQYF. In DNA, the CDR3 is TGTGCCAGCAGCCAAGAGGGGACTAGCGGGGGGGCCTATACGCAGTATTTT.

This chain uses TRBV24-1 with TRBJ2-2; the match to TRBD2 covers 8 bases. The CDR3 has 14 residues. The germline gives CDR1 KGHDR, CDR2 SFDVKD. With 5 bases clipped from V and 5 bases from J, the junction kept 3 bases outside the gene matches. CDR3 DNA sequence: TGTGCCACCAGTGCGGCGGGAGGTACCGGGGAGCTGTTTTTT. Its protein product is CATSAAGGTGELFF.

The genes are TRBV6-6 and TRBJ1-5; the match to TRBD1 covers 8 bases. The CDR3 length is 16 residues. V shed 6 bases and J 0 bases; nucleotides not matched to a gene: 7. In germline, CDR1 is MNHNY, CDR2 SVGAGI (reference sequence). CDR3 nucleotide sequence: TGTGCCAGCAGCCCAGACAGGGGATCTAGCAATCAGCCCCAGCATTTT. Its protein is CASSPDRGSSNQPQHF.

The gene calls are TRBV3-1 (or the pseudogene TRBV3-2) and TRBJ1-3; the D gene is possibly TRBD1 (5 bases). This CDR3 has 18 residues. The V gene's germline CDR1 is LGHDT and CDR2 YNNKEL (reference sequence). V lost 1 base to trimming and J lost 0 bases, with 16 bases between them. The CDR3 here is CASSQVLGRAHSGNTIYF. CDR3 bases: TGTGCCAGCAGCCAAGTATTAGGCAGGGCTCACTCTGGAAACACCATATATTTT.

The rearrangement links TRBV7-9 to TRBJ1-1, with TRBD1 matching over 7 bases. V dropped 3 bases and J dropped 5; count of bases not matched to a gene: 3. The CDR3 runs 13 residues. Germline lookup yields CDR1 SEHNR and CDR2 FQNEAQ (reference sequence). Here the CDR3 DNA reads TGTGCCAGCAGCTTCTCACAGGGGACTGAAGCTTTCTTT. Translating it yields CASSFSQGTEAFF.

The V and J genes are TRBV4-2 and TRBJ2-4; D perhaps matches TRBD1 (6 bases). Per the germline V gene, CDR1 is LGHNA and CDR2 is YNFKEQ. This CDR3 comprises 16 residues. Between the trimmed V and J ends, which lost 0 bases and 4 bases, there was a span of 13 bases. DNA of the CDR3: TGTGCCAGCAGCCAAGAAAGACAGGAAACGAAAAACATTCAGTACTTC. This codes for CASSQERQETKNIQYF.

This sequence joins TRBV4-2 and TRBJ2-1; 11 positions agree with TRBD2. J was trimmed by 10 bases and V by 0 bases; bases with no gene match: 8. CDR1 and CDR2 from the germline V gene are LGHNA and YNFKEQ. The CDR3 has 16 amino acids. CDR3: CASSQEGTSGRLEQFF. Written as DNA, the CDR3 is TGTGCCAGCAGCCAAGAGGGGACTAGCGGCAGATTGGAGCAGTTCTTC.

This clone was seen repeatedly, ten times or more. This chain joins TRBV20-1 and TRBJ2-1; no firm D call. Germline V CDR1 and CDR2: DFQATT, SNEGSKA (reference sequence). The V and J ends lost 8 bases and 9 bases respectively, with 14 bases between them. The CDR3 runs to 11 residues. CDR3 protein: CSSLDLGEQFF. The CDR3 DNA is TGCAGTTCCCTAGACCTAGGTGAGCAGTTCTTC.